This T cell receptor beta chain is from a study of vaccination and CD4 T cells after COVID-19. Study background: The study enrolled six male and four female convalescents, two of whom were Hispanic. At a median about 94 days (range 35 to 161) after diagnosis, post-COVID samples were drawn.

The Oncomine TCR Beta short-read assay sequenced DNA from cultured CD4+ T cells. TCRdb independently ran MiXCR on the PCR reads; one entry per CDR3 protein. The data contain roughly 15,000 distinct CDR3 sequences, around 26% of them seen just once; the ten biggest clones take up around 7.9%. Treatment denoted: approximately 10-day PBMC culture with coronavirus spike peptide pools or control peptides (ViraFEST assay). Antigen-specific T cells were expanded with peptide pools by ViraFEST, and TCRs were then sequenced. Germline V CDR1 and CDR2: SQVTM, ANQGSEA. The CDR3 covers 15 residues. V lost 0 bases to trimming and J lost 8 bases, with 16 bases between them. On this clonotype: Antigen specificity is unknown.

The rearrangement joins TRBV29-1 to TRBJ2-2, with a tentative D call TRBD1 (6 bases). The sample taken for sequencing was CD4+ T cells from blood, cultured in vitro. The sequence was obtained from a human donor who had recovered from COVID-19. The CDR3 loop is CSVEETGSIRGELFF. CDR3 sequence (DNA): TGCAGCGTTGAAGAGACAGGCTCAATTAGGGGGGAGCTGTTTTTT.